This T cell receptor (beta chain) was sequenced during a study of beta chain features in type 1 diabetes. Points from the study as a whole: All four CD4+ subsets from Type 1 diabetes patients carried moderately but significantly shorter TCRB CDR3s. Because the template was cDNA, high-expressing cells might be over-represented. Any PCR bias toward short templates would affect both groups alike.

This clone was observed a handful of times. The antigen is unknown. Between the trimmed V and J ends, which lost 6 bases and 2 bases, there was a span of 11 bases. Germline V gene sequence: CDR1 SGHTA, CDR2 FQGNSA. The CDR3 runs 14 residues. TCRB transcripts that were expressed got sequenced, as all of the isolated RNA had been reverse transcribed. Libraries were prepared by immunoSEQ multiplex PCR; TCRdb keeps only in-frame clonotypes and omits some of them. The sample lists 250,000 to 350,000 clones, over 11% occurring once. Each donor gave one heparinised blood draw averaging around 120 mL. The sequence was collected from a man aged 30-40 years with type 1 diabetes. Sequenced input: naive CD4+ T cells from blood. V gene TRBV7-2 combines with J gene TRBJ1-5; weak D call: TRBD1 (5 bases). The DNA for the CDR3 is TGTGCCAGCAGGCAGGGATGGGGCAATCAGCCCCAGCATTTT. Translated, it gives CASRQGWGNQPQHF.